The 25 T cell receptor beta chains below come from one sample, sequenced in a study of blood T cell repertoires in COVID-19. TCRdb keeps only in-frame clones here, not all; method: immunoSEQ multiplex PCR. The sample has fewer than 250,000 clones; 86% are singletons. Sequencing was done on a sample of peripheral blood. These receptors originate from a woman in her 70s with acute or convalescent COVID-19.

J is TRBJ2-3 and V is TRBV10-1, with no clear D. Germline V CDR1 and CDR2: WNHNN, SYGVQD (reference sequence). V was pared by 2 bases and J by 4 bases, with 7 bases between. CDR3 length: 13 residues. The CDR3 nucleotides read TGCGCCAGCAGTGAGCCACCGGCAGATACGCAGTATTTT. This codes for CASSEPPADTQYF.

This sequence joins TRBV19 and TRBJ1-3, with D unclear. This CDR3 is built from 15 residues. Germline V gives CDR1 LNHDA, CDR2 SQIVND (reference sequence). V lost 8 bases and J 3 bases, leaving 17 bases between the germline ends. Here the CDR3 reads CASRPPGEGGNTIYF. The CDR3 DNA sequence: TGTGCCAGTCGACCGCCCGGGGAAGGTGGAAACACCATATATTTT.

This chain uses TRBV19 with TRBJ1-1; D call uncertain. Germline lookup yields CDR1 LNHDA and CDR2 SQIVND (reference sequence). V lost 4 bases, J lost 0 bases, and 3 bases lay in between. The CDR3 loop spans 12 amino acids. CDR3 sequence (DNA): TGTGCCAGTAGTACAGTGAACACTGAAGCTTTCTTT. It specifies CASSTVNTEAFF. Full variable domain (outside the CDR3, taken from reference TRBV19 and TRBJ1-1): DGGITQSPKYLFRKEGQNVTLSCEQNLNHDAMYWYRQDPGQGLRLIYYSQIVNDFQKGDIAEGYSVSREKKESFPLTVTSAQKNPTAFYLCASSTVNTEAFFGQGTRLTVV.

The chain has TRBV7-6 and TRBJ2-1; D is undetermined. V was shortened by 5 bases and J by 4 bases, with 12 bases between the two germline ends. In germline, CDR1 is SGHVS, CDR2 FNYEAQ. The CDR3 spans 14 residues. The CDR3 bases are TGTGCCAGCAGCCAAGAGCCCGTGTACAATGAGCAGTTCTTC. Protein: CASSQEPVYNEQFF.

Of note for this clone: Additional DNA sequences in this sample encode the identical CDR3. The genes are TRBV19 and TRBJ2-2; TRBD2 is a possible D gene (6 bases). CDR1 LNHDA and CDR2 SQIVND come from the germline V gene (reference sequence). This CDR3 region has 17 residues. V gave up 0 bases and J gave up 2 bases, with 13 bases separating them. This chain's CDR3 is CASSIDGMGGNTGELFF. The CDR3 DNA reads as TGTGCCAGTAGTATAGATGGGATGGGGGGTAACACCGGGGAGCTGTTTTTT.

The chain employs TRBV6-2 or TRBV6-3 and TRBJ2-3, with 9 bases identical to TRBD2. The CDR3 consists of 14 residues. Germline V gene lookup returns CDR1 MNHEY and CDR2 SVGEGT. Germline trimming cut 5 bases from V and 4 bases from J; bases unmatched to any gene: 4. CDR3 amino acids: CASSVAGAADTQYF. In DNA, the CDR3 is TGTGCCAGCAGTGTAGCGGGAGCGGCAGATACGCAGTATTTT.

The chain combines TRBV18 with TRBJ1-5; possible D gene TRBD1, 6 bases. The CDR3 covers 13 residues. Germline values: CDR1 KGHSH, CDR2 LQKENI. Trimming cost V 6 bases and J 2 bases, with 8 bases left between them. In DNA, the CDR3 is TGTGCCAGCTCCCGGACAGGCAATCAGCCCCAGCATTTT. Protein product: CASSRTGNQPQHF.

This chain joins TRBV5-4 and TRBJ1-1; TRBD1 matches at 9 bases. J was trimmed by 4 bases and V by 4 bases; bases with no gene match: 8. CDR3 length: 15 amino acids. Germline-derived CDR1 and CDR2 are SGHNT and YYREEE (reference sequence). CDR3 loop: CASSPIQGAATEAFF. The DNA of the CDR3 is TGTGCCAGCAGCCCAATACAGGGGGCGGCCACTGAAGCTTTCTTT.

The rearrangement uses TRBV28 and TRBJ2-7; 7 bases are shared with TRBD1. V trimming: 3 bases; J trimming: 4 bases; junction bases outside the gene matches: 6. The CDR3 loop spans 14 amino acids. The germline gives CDR1 MDHEN, CDR2 SYDVKM. Written as DNA, the CDR3 is TGTGCCAGCAGTTTGTTACAGGGGAGATACGAGCAGTACTTC. It yields the protein CASSLLQGRYEQYF. Filled out from reference TRBV28 and TRBJ2-7, the complete variable domain reads DVKVTQSSRYLVKRTGEKVFLECVQDMDHENMFWYRQDPGLGLRLIYFSYDVKMKEKGDIPEGYSVSREKKERFSLILESASTNQTSMYLCASSLLQGRYEQYFGPGTRLTVT.

This clone has only one observation. The genes are TRBV18 and TRBJ1-1; D is unclear. Per germline, CDR1 KGHSH and CDR2 LQKENI. The CDR3 contains 13 residues. V was cut by 3 bases and J by 3 bases, with 8 bases left in between. The CDR3 sequence: CASSPSADTEAFF. The CDR3 coding sequence is TGTGCCAGCTCACCCTCGGCGGACACTGAAGCTTTCTTT.

The chain has TRBV6-1 and TRBJ1-5; the D is unclear. The CDR3 covers 19 residues. Per the germline V gene, CDR1 is MNHNS and CDR2 is SASEGT. Trimming stripped 1 base from V and 4 bases from J, with 23 bases between. CDR3 sequence (DNA): TGTGCCAGCAGTGAAGGAAGATTTCAGCGGACGTCTTTAAATCAGCCCCAGCATTTT. Translated, it gives CASSEGRFQRTSLNQPQHF.

CDR3 protein: CASEPLAGEGSGANVLTF. Written as DNA, the CDR3 is TGTGCCAGCGAACCACTAGCGGGGGAAGGCTCTGGGGCCAACGTCCTGACTTTC. The chain uses TRBV19 and TRBJ2-6; 11 nucleotides align to TRBD2. Trimming took 9 bases from V and 0 from J; bases not matched to a gene: 10. This CDR3 region has 18 residues. The germline V gene has CDR1 LNHDA and CDR2 SQIVND (reference sequence). The full variable domain, in which reference TRBV19 and TRBJ2-6 provide the parts outside the CDR3, is DGGITQSPKYLFRKEGQNVTLSCEQNLNHDAMYWYRQDPGQGLRLIYYSQIVNDFQKGDIAEGYSVSREKKESFPLTVTSAQKNPTAFYLCASEPLAGEGSGANVLTFGAGSRLTVL.

The genes are TRBV7-8 and TRBJ1-6; a possible D gene is TRBD1 (6 bases). This CDR3 has 18 residues. Per germline, CDR1 SGHVS and CDR2 FQNEAQ. The V end lost 4 bases, the J end lost 7 bases, and 23 bases lay between the germline ends. In nucleotides, the CDR3 is TGTGCCAGCAGCTCGTTGAAATCCGGGACATTGAGGAATTCACCCCTCCACTTT. Translation gives CASSSLKSGTLRNSPLHF.

This chain connects TRBV2 to TRBJ1-1; a possible D gene is TRBD1 (6 bases). CDR1 is SNHLY, CDR2 FYNNEI, per germline. The CDR3 totals 12 residues. V lost 10 bases and J 4 bases, leaving 13 bases between the germline ends. The CDR3 loop reads CATRGGGTEAFF. Here the CDR3 DNA reads TGTGCCACCAGGGGAGGGGGCACTGAAGCTTTCTTT.

In DNA, the CDR3 is TGTGCCAGCAGTTTTGAGGGGGTCACGATCGGGGAGCTGTTTTTT. Encoded protein: CASSFEGVTIGELFF. The chain is built from TRBV6-2 or TRBV6-3 and TRBJ2-2, with D perhaps matching TRBD1 (6 bases). The CDR3 has 15 residues. Per germline, CDR1 MNHEY and CDR2 SVGEGT. V lost 4 bases to trimming and J lost 7 bases, with 16 bases between them.

The chain is built from TRBV18 and TRBJ2-2; 12 bases are a match to TRBD1. CDR1 and CDR2 from the germline V gene are KGHSH and LQKENI. CDR3 size: 17 residues. The ends lost 0 bases at V and 6 bases at J; junction bases unmatched: 5. CDR3: CASSPPGTGGFAGELFF. CDR3 DNA: TGTGCCAGCTCACCACCCGGGACAGGGGGCTTCGCCGGGGAGCTGTTTTTT.

The rearrangement uses TRBV18 and TRBJ1-4; possibly TRBD1 for D (5 bases). Germline V lookup: CDR1 KGHSH, CDR2 LQKENI. The V and J ends lost 0 bases and 5 bases respectively, with 10 bases between them. The CDR3 has 15 amino acids. The CDR3 DNA reads TGTGCCAGCTCACCACCGACAGTGCGGAATGAAAAACTGTTTTTT. This encodes CASSPPTVRNEKLFF.

J is TRBJ2-1 and V is TRBV11-2; 11 nucleotides line up with TRBD2. This CDR3 comprises 15 residues. Per germline, CDR1 SGHAT and CDR2 FQNNGV. After removal of 3 bases from V and 4 bases from J, the junction contained 2 bases not matched to a gene. CDR3 sequence (DNA): TGTGCCAGCAGCTTCGGGACTAGCGGATACAATGAGCAGTTCTTC. Encoded protein: CASSFGTSGYNEQFF.

This chain uses TRBV5-1 with TRBJ1-2; 8 bases are shared with TRBD1. The CDR3 totals 15 residues. The junction had 12 bases not matched to a gene; V was cut back by 7 bases and J by 4 bases. Per the germline V gene, CDR1 is SGHRS and CDR2 is YFSETQ. The chain's CDR3 is CASADPGQGRYGYTF. In DNA, the CDR3 is TGCGCCAGCGCAGATCCCGGACAGGGCCGCTATGGCTACACCTTC.

This chain uses TRBV11-2 with TRBJ1-5; tentative D call: TRBD1 (5 bases). The V and J ends lost 2 bases and 6 bases respectively, with 11 bases between them. CDR1 and CDR2 (germline): SGHAT, FQNNGV. The CDR3 extends over 14 amino acids. In DNA, the CDR3 is TGTGCCAGCAGCTTAAGGGGAGGCACTCAGCCCCAGCATTTT. Encoded protein: CASSLRGGTQPQHF.

V gene TRBV18 combines with J gene TRBJ2-5; tentatively, D is TRBD2 (6 bases). The germline CDR1 and CDR2 sequences are KGHSH and LQKENI. Trimming removed 0 bases from V and 2 bases from J, with 13 bases in between. This CDR3 has 16 amino acids. The CDR3 DNA reads TGTGCCAGCTCACCACCGGGGAGGTCAGAACAAGAGACCCAGTACTTC. This codes for CASSPPGRSEQETQYF.

The rearrangement joins TRBV11-1 to TRBJ1-1; 7 bases line up with TRBD1. The CDR3 extends over 13 amino acids. V trimming: 7 bases; J trimming: 1 base; junction bases outside the gene matches: 3. Germline V gene lookup returns CDR1 SGHAT and CDR2 FQDESV (reference sequence). CDR3 in DNA: TGTGCCAGCACGGGACAGCCGAACACTGAAGCTTTCTTT. It is translated as CASTGQPNTEAFF.

The chain is built from TRBV29-1 and TRBJ2-1; 7 nucleotides match TRBD1. The CDR3 has 12 residues. Germline lookup yields CDR1 SQVTM and CDR2 ANQGSEA. V trimming: 6 bases; J trimming: 8 bases; junction bases outside the gene matches: 7. CDR3 amino acids: CSVNNRGDEQFF. The CDR3 region has the DNA TGCAGCGTGAACAACAGGGGCGATGAGCAGTTCTTC.

V is TRBV27 and J is TRBJ2-1; 14 positions match TRBD2. The trim removed 6 bases at V and 8 bases at J, leaving 3 bases unmatched. CDR1 and CDR2 from the germline V gene are MNHEY and SMNVEV (reference sequence). The CDR3 is 14 amino acids. This CDR3 reads CASRRLAGGDEQFF. In nucleotides, the CDR3 is TGTGCCAGCAGGAGACTAGCGGGAGGGGATGAGCAGTTCTTC.

Points on this clone: The sample carries other DNA sequences with the same CDR3. The chain employs TRBV6-5 and TRBJ1-1; no definite D call. Per the germline V gene, CDR1 is MNHEY and CDR2 is SVGAGI. The CDR3 has 14 residues. With 3 bases removed from V and 2 bases from J, the gap between germline ends came to 10 bases. The CDR3 bases are TGTGCCAGCAGTTATCGAGGGCGTAACACTGAAGCTTTCTTT. Protein product: CASSYRGRNTEAFF.